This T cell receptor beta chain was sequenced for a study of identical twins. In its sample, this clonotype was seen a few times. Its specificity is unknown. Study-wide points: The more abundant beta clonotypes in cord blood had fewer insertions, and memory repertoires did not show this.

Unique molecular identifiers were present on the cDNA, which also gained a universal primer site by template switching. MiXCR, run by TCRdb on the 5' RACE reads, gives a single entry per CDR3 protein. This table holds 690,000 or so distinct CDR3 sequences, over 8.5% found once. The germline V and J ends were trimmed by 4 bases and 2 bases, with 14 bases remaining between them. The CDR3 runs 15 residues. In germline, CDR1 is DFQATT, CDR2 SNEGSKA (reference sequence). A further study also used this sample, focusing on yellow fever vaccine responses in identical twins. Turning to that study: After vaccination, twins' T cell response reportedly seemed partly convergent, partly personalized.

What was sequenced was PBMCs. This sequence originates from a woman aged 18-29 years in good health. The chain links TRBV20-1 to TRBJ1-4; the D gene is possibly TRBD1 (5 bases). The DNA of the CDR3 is TGCAGTGCTACCCCCGCCGGGGCGACTAATGAAAAACTGTTTTTT. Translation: CSATPAGATNEKLFF.